The 26 T cell receptor beta chains presented below share a single source sample, sequenced in a study of T cell responses to AZD1222 COVID-19 vaccine. Assay used: immunoSEQ multiplex PCR; TCRdb lists only in-frame clones, some missing. The sample includes about 150,000 clones, 90% of them seen just once. The material was peripheral blood, obtained on day 0 of AZD1222 vaccination. The receptors originated from an adult in good health.

The J gene is TRBJ2-2, the V gene TRBV7-9; D may be TRBD2 (5 bases). The V and J ends lost 3 bases and 5 bases respectively, with 22 bases between them. CDR3 length equals 18 residues. Germline lookup yields CDR1 SEHNR and CDR2 FQNEAQ (reference sequence). Here the CDR3 reads CASSLAPGSNFETGELFF. As DNA, the CDR3 is TGTGCCAGCAGCTTGGCGCCGGGGTCGAACTTTGAGACCGGGGAGCTGTTTTTT.

The V gene is TRBV19, the J gene TRBJ1-1, with a possible D match to TRBD1 (6 bases). Trimming cost V 4 bases and J 6 bases, with 18 bases left between them. CDR1 and CDR2 from the germline V gene are LNHDA and SQIVND (reference sequence). This CDR3 contains 15 residues. The CDR3 loop is CASSNRGGTQPEAFF. The DNA for the CDR3 is TGTGCCAGTAGTAACCGAGGGGGGACACAGCCTGAAGCTTTCTTT. Full variable domain (remainder filled in from reference TRBV19 and TRBJ1-1): DGGITQSPKYLFRKEGQNVTLSCEQNLNHDAMYWYRQDPGQGLRLIYYSQIVNDFQKGDIAEGYSVSREKKESFPLTVTSAQKNPTAFYLCASSNRGGTQPEAFFGQGTRLTVV.

This clone was detected a few times. This rearrangement joins TRBV29-1 to TRBJ2-1, with TRBD1 identical over 7 bases. CDR3 length equals 12 residues. V lost 5 bases to trimming and J lost 3 bases; unmatched junction nucleotides: 1. Germline loops: CDR1 SQVTM, CDR2 ANQGSEA. The CDR3 here is CSVSGGYNEQFF. CDR3 nucleotide sequence: TGCAGCGTTTCAGGGGGCTACAATGAGCAGTTCTTC.

This chain uses TRBV9 with TRBJ1-2, with D perhaps TRBD1 (6 bases). From germline, CDR1 is SGDLS and CDR2 YYNGEE. Trimming stripped 0 bases from V and 5 bases from J, with 11 bases between. The CDR3 sequence is 14 residues long. The DNA of the CDR3 is TGTGCCAGCAGCGTAGGCAGGGGAGGTTATGGCTACACCTTC. Its translation is CASSVGRGGYGYTF.

DNA for the CDR3: TGTGCCATCAGTGAGTTAGGACAGGCCCTAGGAGGCACAGATACGCAGTATTTT. Translating gives CAISELGQALGGTDTQYF. This chain links TRBV10-3 with TRBJ2-3, with 7 bases that match TRBD1. This CDR3 is 18 amino acids long. Germline CDR1 and CDR2: ENHRY and SYGVKD. The trim removed 1 base at V and 1 base at J, leaving 11 bases unmatched.

This clone was seen just once. V usage is TRBV11-1 and J usage is TRBJ1-2, with a tentative D call TRBD1 (6 bases). The CDR3 spans 13 residues. Germline V lookup: CDR1 SGHAT, CDR2 FQDESV (reference sequence). Trimming shortened V by 2 bases and J by 10 bases, and 14 bases separated the two germline ends. This CDR3 is CASSLSPQGDYTF. CDR3 nucleotide sequence: TGTGCCAGCAGCTTATCCCCACAGGGAGACTACACCTTC.

This chain uses TRBV4-1 with TRBJ1-4, with TRBD1 matching over 11 bases. The ends lost 4 bases at V and 8 bases at J; junction bases unmatched: 15. The CDR3 loop spans 18 amino acids. Germline V gene sequence: CDR1 MGHRA, CDR2 YSYEKL. In DNA, the CDR3 is TGCGCCAGCAGCCGAGAGACGGCCGGGACAGGGGGTGGGGAAAAACTGTTTTTT. This encodes CASSRETAGTGGGEKLFF.

A single count supports this clone. The rearrangement uses TRBV5-4 and TRBJ1-1, with D unclear. CDR1 is SGHNT, CDR2 YYREEE, per germline (reference sequence). Trimming pared 0 bases from V and 6 bases from J, leaving 12 bases between. This CDR3 region has 14 residues. CDR3 residues: CASSLVGRLAEAFF. DNA for the CDR3: TGTGCCAGCAGCTTGGTCGGACGTCTCGCTGAAGCTTTCTTT.

The chain is built from TRBV19 and TRBJ1-5; TRBD1 agrees at 10 bases. Per the germline V gene, CDR1 is LNHDA and CDR2 is SQIVND (reference sequence). The CDR3 is made up of 15 amino acids. The V gene end was trimmed by 5 bases and the J gene end by 6 bases; junction bases not matched to a gene: 7. The CDR3 spells CASSLGTGEAQPQHF. The CDR3 nucleotides are TGTGCCAGTAGTCTCGGGACAGGGGAGGCTCAGCCCCAGCATTTT. Full variable domain (remainder filled in from reference TRBV19 and TRBJ1-5): DGGITQSPKYLFRKEGQNVTLSCEQNLNHDAMYWYRQDPGQGLRLIYYSQIVNDFQKGDIAEGYSVSREKKESFPLTVTSAQKNPTAFYLCASSLGTGEAQPQHFGDGTRLSIL.

V usage is TRBV25-1 and J usage is TRBJ1-1, with D possibly matching TRBD1 (5 bases). CDR3 size: 13 residues. Trimming pared 6 bases from V and 1 base from J, leaving 9 bases between. CDR1 is MGHDK, CDR2 SYGVNS, per germline. The CDR3: CASRGQTNTEAFF. In DNA, the CDR3 is TGTGCCAGCAGGGGGCAAACGAACACTGAAGCTTTCTTT.

The V and J genes are TRBV29-1 and TRBJ1-2, with a possible D match to TRBD1 (6 bases). The V gene lost 4 bases and the J gene lost 5 bases, with 11 bases spanning the gap. Looked up from germline, CDR1 is SQVTM and CDR2 is ANQGSEA. The CDR3 sequence is 12 residues long. The CDR3 loop is CSVVGGRYGYTF. The CDR3 DNA reads as TGCAGCGTTGTAGGGGGGCGTTATGGCTACACCTTC.

The J gene is TRBJ2-7, the V gene TRBV27; no definite D call. This CDR3 spans 14 amino acids. V lost 5 bases to trimming and J lost 0 bases, with 11 bases between them. Germline-derived CDR1 and CDR2 are MNHEY and SMNVEV (reference sequence). The CDR3 DNA reads as TGTGCCAGCAGTCCAAGCCGGGCCTCCTACGAGCAGTACTTC. This translates into CASSPSRASYEQYF.

This chain uses TRBV18 with TRBJ2-7; TRBD2 matches at 7 bases. From germline, CDR1 is KGHSH and CDR2 LQKENI. The CDR3 is made up of 12 amino acids. V lost 3 bases and J lost 6; bases outside the gene matches: 2. The CDR3 sequence: CASSPGGGEQYF. CDR3 DNA sequence: TGTGCCAGCTCACCGGGGGGGGGCGAGCAGTACTTC.

This clone showed up just a few times. The chain carries TRBV19 and TRBJ1-2, with 9 bases matching TRBD1. The CDR3 has 16 residues. In germline, CDR1 is LNHDA, CDR2 SQIVND (reference sequence). The V gene end was trimmed by 4 bases and the J gene end by 4 bases; junction bases not matched to a gene: 10. Written as DNA, the CDR3 is TGTGCCAGTAGTAGGGCCGGGACAGGGAGTTCCTATGGCTACACCTTC. It translates to CASSRAGTGSSYGYTF.

In this sample, this clone turned up once. The V and J genes are TRBV7-8 and TRBJ2-2, with no clear D. V was cut by 1 base and J by 1 base, with 4 bases left in between. Germline values: CDR1 SGHVS, CDR2 FQNEAQ. The CDR3 contains 14 residues. The CDR3 bases are TGTGCCAGCAGCTTAGAAGAGAACACCGGGGAGCTGTTTTTT. Amino acids: CASSLEENTGELFF.

This clone came up once. This rearrangement joins TRBV24-1 to TRBJ2-1; 13 nucleotides line up with TRBD2. Germline loops: CDR1 KGHDR, CDR2 SFDVKD. CDR3 length equals 16 residues. J was trimmed by 7 bases and V by 0 bases; bases with no gene match: 2. CDR3: CATSDLWTSGRNEQFF. Written as DNA, the CDR3 is TGTGCCACCAGTGATTTGTGGACTAGCGGGAGAAATGAGCAGTTCTTC.

This chain joins TRBV7-2 and TRBJ1-6; no clear D gene. Trimming removed 4 bases from V and 15 bases from J, with 16 bases in between. The CDR3 contains 13 residues. CDR1 SGHTA and CDR2 FQGNSA come from the germline V gene. This CDR3 is CASSYPSSQDLHF. The CDR3 DNA follows: TGTGCCAGCAGCTATCCCTCCTCCCAAGACCTCCACTTT.

The chain is built from TRBV7-7 and TRBJ2-2, with D possibly TRBD1 on 6 matching bases. CDR3 length equals 13 residues. CDR1 is SSHAT, CDR2 FNYEAQ, per germline (reference sequence). CDR3 DNA: TGTGCTACCCCGGGACAGAACACCGGGGAGCTGTTTTTT. Translating gives CATPGQNTGELFF.

The chain is built from TRBV3-1 (or the pseudogene TRBV3-2) and TRBJ2-2; TRBD2 matches at 9 bases. The V gene's germline CDR1 is LGHDT and CDR2 YNNKEL (reference sequence). Trimming removed 3 bases from V and 5 bases from J; junction bases left unmatched: 4. CDR3 length: 15 amino acids. The CDR3 loop reads CASSHSGGHTGELFF. As DNA, the CDR3 is TGTGCCAGCAGCCATAGCGGGGGTCATACCGGGGAGCTGTTTTTT.

This rearrangement joins TRBV19 to TRBJ2-2; weak D call: TRBD2 (6 bases). V gave up 3 bases and J gave up 7 bases, with 12 bases separating them. This CDR3 has 14 residues. Germline values: CDR1 LNHDA, CDR2 SQIVND (reference sequence). Here the CDR3 DNA reads TGTGCCAGTAGTATGAACGGGGGACTCGGGGAGCTGTTTTTT. It is translated as CASSMNGGLGELFF.

The rearrangement joins TRBV7-2 to TRBJ2-2, with D tentatively TRBD2 (5 bases). V was clipped by 0 bases and J by 5 bases, with 7 bases between them. CDR3 size: 14 residues. Germline V gene data show CDR1 as SGHTA and CDR2 as FQGNSA. The CDR3 region has the DNA TGTGCCAGCAGCTTAGCGACGGGGACCGGGGAGCTGTTTTTT. Its translation: CASSLATGTGELFF.

The chain joins TRBV6-5 to TRBJ2-4; maybe TRBD1 (6 bases). Germline CDR1 reads MNHEY; CDR2 reads SVGAGI. The V end lost 6 bases, the J end lost 0 bases, and 9 bases lay between the germline ends. The CDR3 loop spans 14 amino acids. The CDR3 sequence is CASSRTVAKNIQYF. The CDR3 DNA is TGTGCCAGCAGCCGGACAGTAGCCAAAAACATTCAGTACTTC.

The genes are TRBV2 and TRBJ1-5, with D possibly TRBD1 on 6 matching bases. In germline, CDR1 is SNHLY, CDR2 FYNNEI. Between the trimmed V and J ends, which lost 6 bases and 5 bases, there was a span of 14 bases. This CDR3 spans 14 amino acids. CDR3 DNA sequence: TGTGCCAGCAGCCGGGGGGCAGGGGATCAGCCCCAGCATTTT. This sequence encodes CASSRGAGDQPQHF. The full variable domain, in which reference TRBV2 and TRBJ1-5 provide the parts outside the CDR3, is EPEVTQTPSHQVTQMGQEVILRCVPISNHLYFYWYRQILGQKVEFLVSFYNNEISEKSEIFDDQFSVERPDGSNFTLKIRSTKLEDSAMYFCASSRGAGDQPQHFGDGTRLSIL.

The chain couples TRBV19 to TRBJ2-3; 13 nucleotides align to TRBD2. The CDR3 runs 16 residues. The J segment lost 5 bases and the V segment lost 8 bases, leaving 10 bases of the junction unmatched. The germline V gene encodes CDR1 LNHDA and CDR2 SQIVND (reference sequence). CDR3 DNA sequence: TGTGCCAGTCGGACTAGCGGGGGTTTACCCAAAGATACGCAGTATTTT. Its protein is CASRTSGGLPKDTQYF.

The chain has TRBV27 and TRBJ1-1, with 7 bases aligning to TRBD1. Trimming took 4 bases from V and 1 from J; bases not matched to a gene: 3. CDR3 size: 14 residues. CDR1 is MNHEY, CDR2 SMNVEV, per germline (reference sequence). The CDR3 protein is CASSSGQANTEAFF. For the CDR3, the DNA is TGTGCCAGCAGTTCCGGACAGGCGAACACTGAAGCTTTCTTT.

The gene calls are TRBV4-2 and TRBJ2-7; possible D gene TRBD2, 5 bases. Germline assignment: CDR1 LGHNA and CDR2 YNFKEQ. Trimming cost V 0 bases and J 0 bases, with 21 bases left between them. The CDR3 consists of 19 residues. The CDR3: CASSQDGDISTGSSYEQYF. For the CDR3, the DNA is TGTGCCAGCAGCCAAGATGGAGATATCAGTACGGGGAGCTCCTACGAGCAGTACTTC.